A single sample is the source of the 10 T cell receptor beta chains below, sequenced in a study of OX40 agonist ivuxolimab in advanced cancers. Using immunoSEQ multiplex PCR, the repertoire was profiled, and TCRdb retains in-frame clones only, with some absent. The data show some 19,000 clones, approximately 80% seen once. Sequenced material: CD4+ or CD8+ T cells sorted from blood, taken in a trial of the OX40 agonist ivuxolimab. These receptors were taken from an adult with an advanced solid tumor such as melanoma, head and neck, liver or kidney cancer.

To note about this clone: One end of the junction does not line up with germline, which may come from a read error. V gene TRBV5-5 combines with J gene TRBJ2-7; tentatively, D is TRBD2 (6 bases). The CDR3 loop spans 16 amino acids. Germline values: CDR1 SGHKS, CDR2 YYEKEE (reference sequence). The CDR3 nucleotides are TGCGCCAGCAGCCAACGACTAGACCTAGGCCCCTACGAGCAGTACTTC. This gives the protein CASSQRLDLGPYEQYF.

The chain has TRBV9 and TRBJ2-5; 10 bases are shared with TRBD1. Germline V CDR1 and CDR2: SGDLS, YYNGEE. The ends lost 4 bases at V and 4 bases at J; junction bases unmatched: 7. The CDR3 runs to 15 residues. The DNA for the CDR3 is TGTGCCAGCAGCACGGGACAGGGGAACGGAGAGACCCAGTACTTC. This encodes CASSTGQGNGETQYF.

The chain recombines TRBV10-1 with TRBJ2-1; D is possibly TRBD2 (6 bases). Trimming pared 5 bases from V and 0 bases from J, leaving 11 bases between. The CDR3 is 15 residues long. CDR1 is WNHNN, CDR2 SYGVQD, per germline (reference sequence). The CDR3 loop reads CASSRDSSSYNEQFF. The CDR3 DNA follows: TGCGCCAGCAGTCGGGACTCCAGCTCCTACAATGAGCAGTTCTTC.

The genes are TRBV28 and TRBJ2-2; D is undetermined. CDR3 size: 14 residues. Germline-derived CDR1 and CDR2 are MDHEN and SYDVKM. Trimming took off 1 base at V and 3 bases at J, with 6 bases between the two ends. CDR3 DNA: TGTGCCAGCAGTTTATATGGTGACACCGGGGAGCTGTTTTTT. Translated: CASSLYGDTGELFF.

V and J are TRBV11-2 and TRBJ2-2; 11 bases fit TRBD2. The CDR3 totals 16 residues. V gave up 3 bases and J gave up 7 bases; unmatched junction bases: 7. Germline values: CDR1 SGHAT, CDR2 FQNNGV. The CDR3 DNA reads TGTGCCAGCAGCTTGCTTAGCGGGGGGGCCGTCGGGGAGCTGTTTTTT. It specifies CASSLLSGGAVGELFF.

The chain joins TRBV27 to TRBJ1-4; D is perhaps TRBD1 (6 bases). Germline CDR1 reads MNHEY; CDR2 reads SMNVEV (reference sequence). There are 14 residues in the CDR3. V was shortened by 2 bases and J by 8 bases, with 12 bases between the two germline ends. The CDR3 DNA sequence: TGTGCCAGCAGTTTAGCAGCAGGGGCAGAAAAACTGTTTTTT. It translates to CASSLAAGAEKLFF.

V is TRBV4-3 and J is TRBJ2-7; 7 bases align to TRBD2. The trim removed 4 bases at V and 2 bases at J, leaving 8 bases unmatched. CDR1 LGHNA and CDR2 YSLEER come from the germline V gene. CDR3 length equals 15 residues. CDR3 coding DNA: TGCGCCAGCAGCCCGGCAGGTAGCGGGCCCTACGAGCAGTACTTC. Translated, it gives CASSPAGSGPYEQYF.

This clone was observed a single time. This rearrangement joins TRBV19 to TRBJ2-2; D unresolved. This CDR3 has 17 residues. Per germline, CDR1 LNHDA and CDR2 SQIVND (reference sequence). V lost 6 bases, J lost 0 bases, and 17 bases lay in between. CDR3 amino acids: CASRRRTDLTNTGELFF. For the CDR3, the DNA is TGTGCCAGTAGGAGGCGGACCGACCTCACGAACACCGGGGAGCTGTTTTTT.

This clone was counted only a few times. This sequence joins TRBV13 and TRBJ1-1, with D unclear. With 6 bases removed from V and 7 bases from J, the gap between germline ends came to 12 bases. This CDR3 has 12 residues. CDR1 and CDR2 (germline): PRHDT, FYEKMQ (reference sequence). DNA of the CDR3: TGTGCCAGCAGAGTAGGGTTGGGTGAAGCTTTCTTT. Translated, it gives CASRVGLGEAFF.

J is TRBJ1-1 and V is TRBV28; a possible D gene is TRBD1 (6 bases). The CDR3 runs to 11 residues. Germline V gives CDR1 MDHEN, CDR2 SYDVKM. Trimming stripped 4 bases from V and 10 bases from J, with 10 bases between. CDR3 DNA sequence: TGTGCCAGCAGTTCCCAGGGGATAGCTTTCTTT. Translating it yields CASSSQGIAFF.